A single sample gave rise to the 6 T cell receptor beta chains below, sequenced in a study of cytotoxic CD8 clonotypes in ibrutinib-treated CLL. Repertoires were generated with immunoSEQ multiplex PCR, while TCRdb's copy carries only in-frame clones and drops some. This table has about 140,000 clones, more than 85% appearing once. This sample comprised PBMCs, obtained after 12 months of ibrutinib treatment. The source is a human donor with chronic lymphocytic leukemia.

CDR3 DNA sequence: TGCGCCAGCAGCCTTGCTCGGATAGTCGAGGGGTACGAGCAGTACTTC. Translated: CASSLARIVEGYEQYF. The chain combines TRBV5-1 with TRBJ2-7, with D perhaps being TRBD1 or TRBD2 (5 bases each). V was pared by 4 bases and J by 4 bases, with 21 bases between. The CDR3 runs to 16 residues. Per the germline V gene, CDR1 is SGHRS and CDR2 is YFSETQ.

The gene calls are TRBV27 and TRBJ2-1, with D perhaps TRBD1 (6 bases). The CDR3 spans 15 residues. Trimming took 6 bases from V and 1 from J, leaving 13 bases between them. Germline values: CDR1 MNHEY, CDR2 SMNVEV (reference sequence). The chain's CDR3 is CASSRDNPSYNEQFF. The CDR3 bases are TGTGCCAGCAGCCGGGACAACCCTTCCTACAATGAGCAGTTCTTC.

This clone was counted a few times. The CDR3 reads CAWNQGLGEKLFF. The CDR3 DNA follows: TGTGCCTGGAACCAGGGCCTAGGAGAAAAACTGTTTTTT. The J gene is TRBJ1-4, the V gene TRBV30; D perhaps matches TRBD1 (5 bases). Trimming left V 4 bases short and J 8 bases short, with 14 bases between. CDR3 length: 13 amino acids. CDR1 and CDR2 (germline): GTSNPN, SVGIG (reference sequence).

The chain combines TRBV7-2 with TRBJ2-5, with 7 bases that match TRBD2. CDR1 SGHTA and CDR2 FQGNSA come from the germline V gene. J lost 3 bases, V lost 2 bases, and 9 bases had no gene match. The CDR3 loop spans 16 amino acids. CDR3 loop: CASSLSSGAGEETQYF. CDR3 nucleotides: TGTGCCAGCAGCTTATCTTCTGGGGCGGGGGAAGAGACCCAGTACTTC. Full variable domain (rest looked up from reference TRBV7-2 and TRBJ2-5): GAGVSQSPSNKVTEKGKDVELRCDPISGHTALYWYRQSLGQGLEFLIYFQGNSAPDKSGLPSDRFSAERTGGSVSTLTIQRTQQEDSAVYLCASSLSSGAGEETQYFGPGTRLLVL.

Remarks on this clone: Other DNA sequences in the sample encode the same CDR3. For the CDR3, the DNA is TGTGCCAGCAGTCGGGAGACCCAGTACTTC. Translated, it gives CASSRETQYF. This chain uses TRBV28 with TRBJ2-5; D is unresolved. The CDR3 is made up of 10 amino acids. Trimming shortened V by 5 bases and J by 5 bases, and 3 bases separated the two germline ends. The germline V gene encodes CDR1 MDHEN and CDR2 SYDVKM.

CDR3 protein: CASSPPGGHTSNQPQHF. CDR3 sequence (DNA): TGTGCCAGCAGTCCCCCGGGGGGCCACACTAGCAATCAGCCCCAGCATTTT. The chain recombines TRBV27 with TRBJ1-5, with D possibly being TRBD1 (6 bases). Germline V CDR1 and CDR2: MNHEY, SMNVEV (reference sequence). The length of the CDR3 is 17 residues. Trimming pared 5 bases from V and 0 bases from J, leaving 17 bases between.